The rows below give T cell receptor beta chains drawn from one sample of a study of OX40 agonist ivuxolimab in advanced cancers. Clones were sequenced by immunoSEQ multiplex PCR, and TCRdb holds only the in-frame ones, with some missing. The sample lists some 76,000 clones; approximately 90% were seen once. The sequencing here drew on CD4+ or CD8+ T cells sorted from blood, taken in a trial of the OX40 agonist ivuxolimab. The source of these receptors is an adult with an advanced solid tumor such as melanoma, head and neck, liver or kidney cancer. Each CDR3 is given with its conserved first and last residue. The D gene is left open where the match is weak. Clone size is shown for a subset of rows, as once, few, many or a class of expanded clone.

TGTGCCAGCAGCTTAGCGCCAGGGGGCAACACTGAAGCTTTCTTT,CASSLAPGGNTEAFF,TRBV13,.,TRBD1,TRBJ1-1
TGTGCCAGCAGCTCCGGGACAGGCGGCAATCAGCCCCAGCATTTT,CASSSGTGGNQPQHF,TRBV27,.,TRBD1,TRBJ1-5
TGCGCCAGCAGGGAAGGGTGGGGGCCCTACGAGCAGTACTTC,CASREGWGPYEQYF,TRBV5-1,once,.,TRBJ2-7
TGCGCCAGCAATCAGTTGACAGGCAACAATTCACCCCTCCACTTT,CASNQLTGNNSPLHF,TRBV4-1,.,.,TRBJ1-6
TGTGCCAGCAGCCCCCCCACCGGCGCAGGAGACCCGAATGAGCAGTTCTTC,CASSPPTGAGDPNEQFF,TRBV11-2,.,.,TRBJ2-1
TGTGCCAGCAGCTTAGAATCGGGACGGTTCGGGCAGTACTTC,CASSLESGRFGQYF,TRBV7-6,.,.,TRBJ2-7
TGTGCCAGCAGGGCAAACCCGGGACAGGGGTACTACGAGCAGTACTTC,CASRANPGQGYYEQYF,TRBV2,.,TRBD1,TRBJ2-7
TGTGCCAGCTCTGGGGACAGCGAAGTTACTCTCTACGAGCAGTACTTC,CASSGDSEVTLYEQYF,TRBV18,once,TRBD1,TRBJ2-7
TGTGCCAGCAGTTCCGGCGGATTTGAAGCTTTCTTT,CASSSGGFEAFF,TRBV27,.,.,TRBJ1-1
TGTGCCAGCAGACAGGGCTACGAAGAGACCCAGTACTTC,CASRQGYEETQYF,TRBV19,.,TRBD1,TRBJ2-5
TGTGCCAGTAGTATGACTAGCGGGGAGGGTCTAATCCACGAGCAGTACTTC,CASSMTSGEGLIHEQYF,TRBV19,.,TRBD2,TRBJ2-7
TGTGCCAGCAGCCCCCCGACAGTGCTCCAAGAGACCCAGTACTTC,CASSPPTVLQETQYF,TRBV7-2,.,.,TRBJ2-5
TGCGCCAGCAGCTTGTTGGCAGAACCGCGGAAGGAGGGAAACACCATATATTTT,CASSLLAEPRKEGNTIYF,TRBV5-1,.,.,TRBJ1-3
TGTGCCAGCAGCACCAGGACTAGCGCTAGCACAGATACGCAGTATTTT,CASSTRTSASTDTQYF,TRBV13,.,TRBD2,TRBJ2-3
TGTGCCAGCAGCGATCTAGAGCGGGGACTTTGGAATGAGCAGTTCTTC,CASSDLERGLWNEQFF,TRBV7-2,.,TRBD2,TRBJ2-1
TGCAGCGTTGCCCAAGGACAGGTTGCCCCCAATGCCCAGCATTTT,CSVAQGQVAPNAQHF,TRBV29-1,once,TRBD1,TRBJ1-5
TGCGCCAGCAGCCAAGATCCTCCAGCGGGGGGGTTTGATGAGACCCAGTACTTC,CASSQDPPAGGFDETQYF,TRBV4-3,.,TRBD2,TRBJ2-5
TGTGCCAGCAGCGTAGGTCGGGTCCCCTACGAGCAGTACTTC,CASSVGRVPYEQYF,TRBV9,.,.,TRBJ2-7
TGCGCCAGCAGCCAAGATGGTCGTGGGGGGGACGAGCAGTACTTC,CASSQDGRGGDEQYF,TRBV4-3,.,TRBD2,TRBJ2-7
TGTGCCAGCAGTCCTTCCCCTGGCGGGGGCTACGAGCAGTACTTC,CASSPSPGGGYEQYF,TRBV6-5,.,TRBD2,TRBJ2-7
TGTGCCAGCAGTTTAGGGACAGCTGAGAACACCGGGGAGCTGTTTTTT,CASSLGTAENTGELFF,TRBV27,few,TRBD1,TRBJ2-2
TGTGCCAGCAGCTTACTTGCAACTAATGAAAAACTGTTTTTT,CASSLLATNEKLFF,TRBV7-9,.,.,TRBJ1-4
TGTGCCAGCAGCCTGGGACATTCCACCTATAATTCACCCCTCCACTTT,CASSLGHSTYNSPLHF,TRBV13,.,.,TRBJ1-6
TGTGCCAGCTCTCCCCCGGAAACCCCCGCCGAGCAGTACTTC,CASSPPETPAEQYF,TRBV18,.,.,TRBJ2-7
TGTGCCATCAGGGCGGGGGGCGAGCAGTACTTC,CAIRAGGEQYF,TRBV10-3,few,TRBD2,TRBJ2-7
TGTGCCAGCAGTGACTGGGTTGGAGACTATGGCTACACCTTC,CASSDWVGDYGYTF,TRBV2,.,.,TRBJ1-2
TGCAGCGTTGACGCCGGCGGGGATGGAGGAGGGGAGACCCAGTACTTC,CSVDAGGDGGGETQYF,TRBV29-1,.,.,TRBJ2-5
TGTGCCAGCAGTGAAGGACGAGCCTCCTACGAGCAGTACTTC,CASSEGRASYEQYF,TRBV6-1,.,.,TRBJ2-7
TGTGCCAGCAGCCCCAGAGGGGAGTATAATTCACCCCTCCACTTT,CASSPRGEYNSPLHF,TRBV7-9,once,.,TRBJ1-6
TGTGCCAGCATCAGGACTAGCGGTAGCACAGATACGCAGTATTTT,CASIRTSGSTDTQYF,TRBV6-4,.,TRBD2,TRBJ2-3
TGCGCCAGCAGCTCCCACGCGGGCTACGGGGAGAGGGACTATGGCTACACCTTC,CASSSHAGYGERDYGYTF,TRBV5-1,.,.,TRBJ1-2
TGTGCCAGCAGCCCCGCGGTACTAAAAGAGACCCAGTACTTC,CASSPAVLKETQYF,TRBV7-9,.,.,TRBJ2-5
TGTGCCAGCAGCGTAGTAACAGGGACCATGAACACTGAAGCTTTCTTT,CASSVVTGTMNTEAFF,TRBV9,.,.,TRBJ1-1
TGTGCCAGCAGCTTAGTGATCCGGGGGCCTAGCTACGAGCAGTACTTC,CASSLVIRGPSYEQYF,TRBV11-2,.,.,TRBJ2-7
TGTGCCAGCAGCTTAGACGCAGGAGAGTCGCGGGAGACCCAGTACTTC,CASSLDAGESRETQYF,TRBV11-2,once,.,TRBJ2-5
TGTGCCAGCAGCCACCGCCTGACAGGCCGTGTCGAAAAACTGTTTTTT,CASSHRLTGRVEKLFF,TRBV14,.,.,TRBJ1-4
TGCGCCAGCAGCCTCTTGGATAGCGGGGGGGCCGGGGAGCTGTTTTTT,CASSLLDSGGAGELFF,TRBV4-1,.,TRBD2,TRBJ2-2
TGTGCCTGGAGTCTCGGGACGCTAGAACCCCTCCACTTT,CAWSLGTLEPLHF,TRBV30,once,.,TRBJ1-6
TGTGCCAGCAGCTTAGCCTCGGAGAACGAGCAGTACTTC,CASSLASENEQYF,TRBV13,.,.,TRBJ2-7
TGCGCCAGCAGTGAGACCGCCTTTACCGGGACAGGGGTAGGCGAGCAGTACTTC,CASSETAFTGTGVGEQYF,TRBV10-2,.,TRBD1,TRBJ2-7
TGCGCCAGCAGCTCCACTAGCGGGAACACCGGGGAGCTGTTTTTT,CASSSTSGNTGELFF,TRBV5-1,.,TRBD2,TRBJ2-2
TGTGCCAGCAGTGAAGGGACAGGGGTCACAGATACGCAGTATTTT,CASSEGTGVTDTQYF,TRBV6-1,once,TRBD1,TRBJ2-3
TGTGCCAGCAGCCCAGGGACAGGGGGTGTCTATGGCTACACCTTC,CASSPGTGGVYGYTF,TRBV7-6,.,TRBD1,TRBJ1-2
TGCGCCAGCAGCCAAGATCTTATCGGGACAGGGCACGAGCAGTACTTC,CASSQDLIGTGHEQYF,TRBV4-3,once,TRBD1,TRBJ2-7
TGTGCCAGCAGTCAAGACGGGCCCGTAGGGGGGGGCGCCGGGGAGCTGTTTTTT,CASSQDGPVGGGAGELFF,TRBV11-2,.,.,TRBJ2-2
TGTGCCACCAGCAGAGATTGGACAGGGGATGGCTACACCTTC,CATSRDWTGDGYTF,TRBV15,once,TRBD1,TRBJ1-2
TGCGCCAGCAGCAGTGACAGGGGTGAAGCTTTCTTT,CASSSDRGEAFF,TRBV5-1,.,TRBD1,TRBJ1-1
TGTGCCAGCAGCCCTATGGGGCCATATGGCTACACCTTC,CASSPMGPYGYTF,TRBV9,.,.,TRBJ1-2
TGTGCCAGCAGTTATCAGGGAGGGCTTAAAGGCTACACCTTC,CASSYQGGLKGYTF,TRBV6-6,.,.,TRBJ1-2
TGTGCCAGTAGTATGATAAGGACAGGGGGAAATCAGCCCCAGCATTTT,CASSMIRTGGNQPQHF,TRBV19,.,TRBD1,TRBJ1-5
TGCAGCGTTGACGCAGGGAGGTCTTATGGCTACACCTTC,CSVDAGRSYGYTF,TRBV29-1,.,.,TRBJ1-2
TGTGCCAGCACGGGGACTGCATACGAGCAGTACTTC,CASTGTAYEQYF,TRBV7-9,.,.,TRBJ2-7
TGCGCCAGCAGTGGTGGGGACCGAGACAATGAGCAGTTCTTC,CASSGGDRDNEQFF,TRBV10-2,.,.,TRBJ2-1